The 6 T cell receptor beta chains below were found in one sample sequenced in a study of tumor and adjacent non-tumor tissue in lung cancer. TCRbeta libraries were built with three rounds of nested PCR, modified from ARM-PCR. TCRdb re-analysed the multiplex PCR reads in MiXCR, keeping a single row per CDR3 protein. The sample contains 200,000 to 250,000 distinct CDR3 sequences, approximately 74% of which appear only once. RNA was extracted from bulk tissue without any cell sorting. What was sequenced was lung tumor tissue. All receptors derive from a man in his 60s with non-small cell lung cancer.

This clonotype has ten or more counts. The rearrangement uses TRBV12-3 or TRBV12-4 and TRBJ2-5; D remains ambiguous. The length of the CDR3 is 15 residues. Trimming cost V 1 base and J 1 base, with 10 bases left between them. The CDR3 nucleotides read TGTGCCAGCAGTTTAGGGGCGCTGGCCCAAGAGACCCAGTACTTC. This gives the protein CASSLGALAQETQYF.

Regarding this clonotype: Because it lacks the conserved phenylalanine or tryptophan at the end, this CDR3 is likely a read error. The chain employs TRBV5-4 and TRBJ1-2; 9 bases are shared with TRBD1. The CDR3 covers 15 residues. Germline CDR1 reads SGHNT; CDR2 reads YYREEE (reference sequence). The J segment lost 3 bases and the V segment lost 4 bases, leaving 7 bases of the junction unmatched. This CDR3 reads CASSVIQGADYGYTL. The CDR3 bases are TGTGCCAGCAGCGTAATACAGGGGGCTGACTATGGCTACACCCTC.

About this clonotype itself: The junction departs from germline at one end; a sequencing error may be responsible. V usage is TRBV6-5 and J usage is TRBJ2-6, with TRBD2 matching over 8 bases. The CDR3 loop spans 17 amino acids. Germline assignment: CDR1 MNHEY and CDR2 SVGAGI. The CDR3 nucleotides read TGTGCCAGCAGTTTAGCGGGGACCAGCTCTGGGGCCAACCTCCTGACCTTC. Amino acid sequence: CASSLAGTSSGANLLTF.

This clonotype is labeled medium-sized (0.01 to 0.1%). The chain links TRBV20-1 to TRBJ1-5; D is ambiguous. Germline V CDR1 and CDR2: DFQATT, SNEGSKA (reference sequence). V was pared by 6 bases and J by 3 bases, with 15 bases between. This CDR3 is 14 amino acids long. The chain's CDR3 is CSALAGRVNQPQHF. Here the CDR3 DNA reads TGCAGTGCCCTCGCGGGTCGGGTCAATCAGCCCCAGCATTTT.

A word on this clonotype: A read error may account for a junction end that differs from germline. The chain recombines TRBV28 with TRBJ2-2; TRBD1 agrees at 10 bases. Germline CDR1 and CDR2: MDHEN and SYDVKM. The CDR3 totals 14 residues. The CDR3 DNA follows: TGTGCCAGCAGGACAGGGGGCGAGTCCGGGGAGCTGTATTTT. Protein product: CASRTGGESGELYF.

The chain recombines TRBV12-3 or TRBV12-4 with TRBJ2-2; 9 bases line up with TRBD1. Trimming cost V 6 bases and J 4 bases; bases outside gene matches: 12. The length of the CDR3 is 17 residues. This chain's CDR3 is CASSRRQGVRVTGELFF. DNA of the CDR3: TGTGCCAGCAGCAGGAGACAGGGGGTGAGAGTCACCGGGGAGCTGTTTTTT.